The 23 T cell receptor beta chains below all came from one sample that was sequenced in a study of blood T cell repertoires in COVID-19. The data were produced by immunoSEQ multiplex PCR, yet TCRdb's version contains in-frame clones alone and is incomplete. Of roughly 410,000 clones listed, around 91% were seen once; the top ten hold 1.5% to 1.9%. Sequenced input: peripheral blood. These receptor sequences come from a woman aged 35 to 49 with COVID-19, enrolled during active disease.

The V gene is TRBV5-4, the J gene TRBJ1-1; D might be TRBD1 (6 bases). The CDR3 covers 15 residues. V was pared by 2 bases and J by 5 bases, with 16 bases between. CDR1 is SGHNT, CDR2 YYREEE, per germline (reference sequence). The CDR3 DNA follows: TGTGCCAGCAGCTTAAAAAGGGGGGGTGGAACTGAAGCTTTCTTT. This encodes CASSLKRGGGTEAFF. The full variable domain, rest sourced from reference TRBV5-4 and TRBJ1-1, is ETGVTQSPTHLIKTRGQQVTLRCSSQSGHNTVSWYQQALGQGPQFIFQYYREEENGRGNFPPRFSGLQFPNYSSELNVNALELDDSALYLCASSLKRGGGTEAFFGQGTRLTVV.

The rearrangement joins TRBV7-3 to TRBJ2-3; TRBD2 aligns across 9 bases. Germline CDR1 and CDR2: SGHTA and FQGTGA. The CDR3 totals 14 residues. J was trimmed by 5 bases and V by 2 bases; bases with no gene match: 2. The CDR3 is CASSLAGGQDTQYF. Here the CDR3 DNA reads TGTGCCAGCAGCTTAGCGGGGGGGCAAGATACGCAGTATTTT.

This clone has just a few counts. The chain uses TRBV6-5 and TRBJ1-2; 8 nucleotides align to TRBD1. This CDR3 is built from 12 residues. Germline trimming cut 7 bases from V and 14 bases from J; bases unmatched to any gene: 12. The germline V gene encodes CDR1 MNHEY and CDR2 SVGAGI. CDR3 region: CASTMAHGTGTF. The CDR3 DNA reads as TGTGCCAGCACTATGGCCCACGGGACAGGTACCTTC.

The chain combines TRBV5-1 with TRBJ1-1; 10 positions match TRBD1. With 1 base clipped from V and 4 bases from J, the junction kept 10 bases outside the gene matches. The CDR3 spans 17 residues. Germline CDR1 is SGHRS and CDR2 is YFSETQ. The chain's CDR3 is CASSLLGTGAHGTEAFF. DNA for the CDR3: TGCGCCAGCAGCTTGTTAGGGACAGGGGCGCACGGCACTGAAGCTTTCTTT.

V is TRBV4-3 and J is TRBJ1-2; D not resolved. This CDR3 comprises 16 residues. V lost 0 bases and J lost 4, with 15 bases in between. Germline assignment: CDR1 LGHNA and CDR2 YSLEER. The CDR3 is CASSQDYQNSFYGYTF. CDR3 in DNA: TGCGCCAGCAGCCAAGATTATCAGAACAGCTTCTATGGCTACACCTTC.

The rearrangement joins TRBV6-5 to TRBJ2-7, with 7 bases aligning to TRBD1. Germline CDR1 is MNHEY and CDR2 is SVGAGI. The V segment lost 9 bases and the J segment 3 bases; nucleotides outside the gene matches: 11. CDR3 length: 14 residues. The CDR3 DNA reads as TGTGCCAGTGAGACCTCACAGGGGAACTACGAGCAGTACTTC. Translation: CASETSQGNYEQYF.

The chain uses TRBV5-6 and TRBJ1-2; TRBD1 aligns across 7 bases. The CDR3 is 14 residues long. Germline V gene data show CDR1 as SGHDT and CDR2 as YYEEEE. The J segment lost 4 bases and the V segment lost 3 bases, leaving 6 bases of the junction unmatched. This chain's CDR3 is CASSSLQGSYGYTF. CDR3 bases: TGTGCCAGCAGCTCATTACAGGGGAGCTATGGCTACACCTTC.

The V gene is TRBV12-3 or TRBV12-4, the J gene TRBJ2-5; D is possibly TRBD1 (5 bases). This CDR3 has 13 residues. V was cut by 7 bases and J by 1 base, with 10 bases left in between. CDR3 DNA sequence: TGTGCCAGCAAGGGGCAGCTCCAAGAGACCCAGTACTTC. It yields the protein CASKGQLQETQYF.

As DNA, the CDR3 is TGTGCCAGCAGCCCCGCCGGGATCAGCAATCAGCCCCAGCATTTT. It yields the protein CASSPAGISNQPQHF. The rearrangement uses TRBV7-9 and TRBJ1-5; D unresolved. Germline loops: CDR1 SEHNR, CDR2 FQNEAQ (reference sequence). The V gene lost 5 bases and the J gene lost 1 base, with 12 bases spanning the gap. This CDR3 is 15 amino acids long.

The CDR3 spells CASSQTLLQGSGYGYTF. The CDR3 DNA follows: TGTGCCAGCAGCCAAACCTTATTACAGGGGTCTGGCTATGGCTACACCTTC. The gene calls are TRBV5-5 and TRBJ1-2, with 7 bases identical to TRBD1. After removal of 4 bases from V and 4 bases from J, the junction contained 16 bases not matched to a gene. Germline-derived CDR1 and CDR2 are SGHKS and YYEKEE (reference sequence). CDR3 length equals 17 residues.

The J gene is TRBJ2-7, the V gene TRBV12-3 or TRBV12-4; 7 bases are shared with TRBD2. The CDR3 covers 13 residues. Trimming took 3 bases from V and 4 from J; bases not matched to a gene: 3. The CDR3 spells CASSFRREYEQYF. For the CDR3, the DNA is TGTGCCAGCAGTTTCAGGCGGGAGTACGAGCAGTACTTC.

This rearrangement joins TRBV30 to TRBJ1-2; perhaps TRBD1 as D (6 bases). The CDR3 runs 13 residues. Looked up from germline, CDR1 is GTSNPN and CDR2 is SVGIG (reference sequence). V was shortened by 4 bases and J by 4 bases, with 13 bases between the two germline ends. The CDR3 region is CAWTNGGLYGYTF. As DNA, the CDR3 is TGTGCCTGGACTAACGGGGGGCTCTATGGCTACACCTTC.

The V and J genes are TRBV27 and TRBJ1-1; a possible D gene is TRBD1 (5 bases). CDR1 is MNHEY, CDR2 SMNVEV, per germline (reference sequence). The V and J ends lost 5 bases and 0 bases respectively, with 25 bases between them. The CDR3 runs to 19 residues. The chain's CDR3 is CASSPLGGDGRTMNTEAFF. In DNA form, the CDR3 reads TGTGCCAGCAGTCCCCTCGGCGGGGACGGAAGGACGATGAACACTGAAGCTTTCTTT.

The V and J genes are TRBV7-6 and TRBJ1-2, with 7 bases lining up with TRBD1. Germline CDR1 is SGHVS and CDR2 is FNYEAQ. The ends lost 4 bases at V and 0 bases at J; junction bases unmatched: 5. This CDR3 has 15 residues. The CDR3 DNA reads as TGTGCCAGCAGCTCAAACAGGGGCTCTAACTATGGCTACACCTTC. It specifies CASSSNRGSNYGYTF. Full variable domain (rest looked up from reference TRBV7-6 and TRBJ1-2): GAGVSQSPRYKVTKRGQDVALRCDPISGHVSLYWYRQALGQGPEFLTYFNYEAQQDKSGLPNDRFSAERPEGSISTLTIQRTEQRDSAMYRCASSSNRGSNYGYTFGSGTRLTVV.

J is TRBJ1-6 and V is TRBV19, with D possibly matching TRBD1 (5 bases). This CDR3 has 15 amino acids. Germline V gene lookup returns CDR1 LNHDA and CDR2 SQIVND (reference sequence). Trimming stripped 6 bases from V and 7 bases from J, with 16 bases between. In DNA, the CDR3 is TGTGCCAGTAGCGTTTGGGGCACTGGGAATTCACCCCTCCACTTT. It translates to CASSVWGTGNSPLHF.

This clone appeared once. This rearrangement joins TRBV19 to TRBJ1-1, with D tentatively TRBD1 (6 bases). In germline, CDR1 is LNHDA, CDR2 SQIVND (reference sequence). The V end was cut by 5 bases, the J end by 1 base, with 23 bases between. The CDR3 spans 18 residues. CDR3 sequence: CASSEKGFSGHPNTEAFF. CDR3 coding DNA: TGTGCCAGTAGTGAAAAGGGATTTTCGGGACACCCGAACACTGAAGCTTTCTTT.

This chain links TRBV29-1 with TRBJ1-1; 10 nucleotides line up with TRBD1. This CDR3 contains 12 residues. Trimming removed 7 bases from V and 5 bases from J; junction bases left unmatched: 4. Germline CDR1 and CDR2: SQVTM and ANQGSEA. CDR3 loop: CSAGQGGTEAFF. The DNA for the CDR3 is TGCAGCGCAGGACAGGGGGGAACTGAAGCTTTCTTT. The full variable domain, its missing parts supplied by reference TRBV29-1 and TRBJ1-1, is SAVISQKPSRDICQRGTSLTIQCQVDSQVTMMFWYRQQPGQSLTLIATANQGSEATYESGFVIDKFPISRPNLTFSTLTVSNMSPEDSSIYLCSAGQGGTEAFFGQGTRLTVV.

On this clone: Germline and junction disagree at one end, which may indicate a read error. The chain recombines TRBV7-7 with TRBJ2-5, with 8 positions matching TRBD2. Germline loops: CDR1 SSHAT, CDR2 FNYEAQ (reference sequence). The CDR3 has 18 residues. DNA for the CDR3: TGTGCTAGCAGCCATCCAGCCGCCGGGGCCGGGAGGGTGGAGACCCAGTACTTC. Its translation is CASSHPAAGAGRVETQYF.

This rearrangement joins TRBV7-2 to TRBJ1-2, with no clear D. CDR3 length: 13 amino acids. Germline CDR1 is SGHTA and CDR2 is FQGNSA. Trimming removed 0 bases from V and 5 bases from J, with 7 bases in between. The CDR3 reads CASSLAPPYGYTF. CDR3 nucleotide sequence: TGTGCCAGCAGCTTAGCCCCCCCTTATGGCTACACCTTC.

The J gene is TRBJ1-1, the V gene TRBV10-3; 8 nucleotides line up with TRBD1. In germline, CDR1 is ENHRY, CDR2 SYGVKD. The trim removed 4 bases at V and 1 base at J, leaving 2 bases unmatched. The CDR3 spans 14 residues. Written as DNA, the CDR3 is TGTGCCATCAGTGGTGGGACAGGGAACACTGAAGCTTTCTTT. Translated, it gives CAISGGTGNTEAFF.

The CDR3 loop is CAIAHLSYEQYF. In nucleotides, the CDR3 is TGTGCCATCGCGCACCTCTCCTACGAGCAGTACTTC. V is TRBV10-3 and J is TRBJ2-7; D is unresolved. The V gene lost 8 bases and the J gene lost 0 bases, with 8 bases spanning the gap. This CDR3 is 12 amino acids long. The germline gives CDR1 ENHRY, CDR2 SYGVKD.

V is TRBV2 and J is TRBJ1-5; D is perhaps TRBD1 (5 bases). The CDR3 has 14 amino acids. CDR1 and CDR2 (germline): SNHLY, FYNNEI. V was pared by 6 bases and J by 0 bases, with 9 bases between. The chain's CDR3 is CASSTGYSNQPQHF. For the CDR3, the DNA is TGTGCCAGCAGCACAGGTTATAGCAATCAGCCCCAGCATTTT.

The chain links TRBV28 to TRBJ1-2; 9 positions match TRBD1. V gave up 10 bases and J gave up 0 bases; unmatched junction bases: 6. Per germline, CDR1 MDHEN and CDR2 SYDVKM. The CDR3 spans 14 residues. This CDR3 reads CATRTGATNYGYTF. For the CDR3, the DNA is TGTGCCACCCGGACAGGGGCGACTAACTATGGCTACACCTTC.